These 17 T cell receptor beta chains were all obtained from the same sample, sequenced in a study of blood T cell repertoires in COVID-19. TCRdb keeps only in-frame clones here, not all; method: immunoSEQ multiplex PCR. The sample yields about 190,000 clones, roughly three quarters seen once. The source material was peripheral blood. These receptors were obtained from a man aged 55 to 70 with active or convalescent COVID-19.

The CDR3 sequence: CSARRDTEAFF. The DNA for the CDR3 is TGCAGTGCTAGGAGGGACACTGAAGCTTTCTTT. V usage is TRBV20-1 and J usage is TRBJ1-1, with D unresolved. V shed 3 bases and J shed 3 bases, with 5 bases lying between them. Per the germline V gene, CDR1 is DFQATT and CDR2 is SNEGSKA (reference sequence). The CDR3 runs 11 residues.

J is TRBJ2-2 and V is TRBV18, with 8 bases identical to TRBD1. CDR1 KGHSH and CDR2 LQKENI come from the germline V gene. Unmatched junction bases numbered 12, after V lost 5 bases and J lost 7 bases. This CDR3 is 16 amino acids long. The CDR3 reads CASSAERTGWSGELFF. CDR3 bases: TGTGCCAGCTCAGCTGAAAGGACAGGGTGGAGCGGGGAGCTGTTTTTT.

The V gene is TRBV27, the J gene TRBJ2-7; 11 bases are a match to TRBD2. The J segment lost 1 base and the V segment lost 6 bases, leaving 20 bases of the junction unmatched. Germline assignment: CDR1 MNHEY and CDR2 SMNVEV (reference sequence). The CDR3 has 20 amino acids. The CDR3 loop reads CASSGQGRWLAGGESYEQYF. In DNA form, the CDR3 reads TGTGCCAGCAGCGGACAGGGGAGGTGGCTAGCGGGAGGAGAGTCCTACGAGCAGTACTTC.

The chain is built from TRBV2 and TRBJ2-2; TRBD1 is a possible D gene (5 bases). Trimming shortened V by 6 bases and J by 6 bases, and 11 bases separated the two germline ends. Germline CDR1 and CDR2: SNHLY and FYNNEI. This CDR3 is built from 13 residues. The CDR3 reads CASRRTGSGELFF. In DNA, the CDR3 is TGTGCCAGCAGAAGAACAGGATCCGGGGAGCTGTTTTTT.

This clone was detected only once. V gene TRBV2 combines with J gene TRBJ1-2, with 7 bases that match TRBD1. The V gene end was trimmed by 3 bases and the J gene end by 5 bases; junction bases not matched to a gene: 3. The CDR3 loop spans 13 amino acids. Germline V gene sequence: CDR1 SNHLY, CDR2 FYNNEI. The CDR3 loop is CASSDNRGYGYTF. The CDR3, as DNA: TGTGCCAGCAGTGATAACAGGGGATATGGCTACACCTTC.

The chain uses TRBV15 and TRBJ1-2; D perhaps matches TRBD1 (6 bases). V was shortened by 1 base and J by 6 bases, with 15 bases between the two germline ends. The length of the CDR3 is 15 residues. Germline CDR1 and CDR2: LNHNV and YYDKDF (reference sequence). The CDR3 protein is CATSRGGPGDDGYTF. CDR3 bases: TGTGCCACCAGCAGAGGTGGGCCAGGGGACGATGGCTACACCTTC.

Concerning this clone itself: In the same sample, other DNA sequences code for this CDR3. The chain uses TRBV2 and TRBJ2-5, with 9 bases fitting TRBD2. The V gene's germline CDR1 is SNHLY and CDR2 FYNNEI. The V gene end was trimmed by 4 bases and the J gene end by 1 base; junction bases not matched to a gene: 1. The CDR3 totals 14 residues. CDR3 amino acids: CASSATSGQETQYF. CDR3 nucleotides: TGTGCCAGCAGTGCGACTAGCGGCCAAGAGACCCAGTACTTC.

This clone has at least ten counts. The V and J genes are TRBV28 and TRBJ1-3, with 7 bases identical to TRBD1. There are 15 residues in the CDR3. Germline loops: CDR1 MDHEN, CDR2 SYDVKM. V lost 5 bases, J lost 0 bases, and 4 bases stayed unmatched. The CDR3: CASSPGTASGNTIYF. CDR3 nucleotide sequence: TGTGCCAGCAGTCCCGGGACAGCCTCTGGAAACACCATATATTTT. The full variable domain, with the rest looked up from reference TRBV28 and TRBJ1-3, is DVKVTQSSRYLVKRTGEKVFLECVQDMDHENMFWYRQDPGLGLRLIYFSYDVKMKEKGDIPEGYSVSREKKERFSLILESASTNQTSMYLCASSPGTASGNTIYFGEGSWLTVV.

This chain joins TRBV7-9 and TRBJ2-7, with a weak D call TRBD2 (6 bases). This CDR3 is 16 amino acids long. The germline V and J ends were trimmed by 5 bases and 0 bases, with 17 bases remaining between them. Looked up from germline, CDR1 is SEHNR and CDR2 is FQNEAQ (reference sequence). As DNA, the CDR3 is TGTGCCAGCAGCCCCCCCATACTAGCATTCTCCTACGAGCAGTACTTC. This encodes CASSPPILAFSYEQYF. Full variable domain (outside the CDR3, taken from reference TRBV7-9 and TRBJ2-7): DTGVSQNPRHKITKRGQNVTFRCDPISEHNRLYWYRQTLGQGPEFLTYFQNEAQLEKSRLLSDRFSAERPKGSFSTLEIQRTEQGDSAMYLCASSPPILAFSYEQYFGPGTRLTVT.

In this sample, this clone turned up a few times. The chain links TRBV7-2 to TRBJ2-7; TRBD2 matches at 11 bases. The CDR3 runs to 14 residues. The germline V gene encodes CDR1 SGHTA and CDR2 FQGNSA. The V and J ends lost 6 bases and 2 bases, in that order; junction bases with no gene match: 3. Written as DNA, the CDR3 is TGTGCCAGCAGACCGACTAGCGGGACCTACGAGCAGTACTTC. It is translated as CASRPTSGTYEQYF.

The rearrangement joins TRBV6-6 to TRBJ2-1, with D perhaps TRBD2 (6 bases). CDR1 is MNHNY and CDR2 is SVGAGI in the germline V gene (reference sequence). V was shortened by 3 bases and J by 3 bases, with 12 bases between the two germline ends. The CDR3 is 15 amino acids. CDR3 in amino acids: CASSYPSGLYNEQFF. The CDR3 region has the DNA TGTGCCAGCAGTTATCCAAGCGGGCTCTACAATGAGCAGTTCTTC.

The chain employs TRBV2 and TRBJ1-1; D not resolved. The CDR3 loop spans 14 amino acids. Germline V CDR1 and CDR2: SNHLY, FYNNEI. V lost 6 bases, J lost 1 base, and 12 bases lay in between. The CDR3 sequence: CASRREVGNTEAFF. In nucleotides, the CDR3 is TGTGCCAGCAGGAGAGAGGTGGGGAACACTGAAGCTTTCTTT.

The chain recombines TRBV29-1 with TRBJ1-2; 8 bases fit TRBD1. This CDR3 region has 15 residues. V shed 1 base and J 8 bases; nucleotides not matched to a gene: 12. Germline V gene lookup returns CDR1 SQVTM and CDR2 ANQGSEA. The CDR3 sequence: CSVEAWDRPLEGYTF. The DNA of the CDR3 is TGCAGCGTTGAAGCTTGGGACAGGCCCCTCGAAGGCTACACCTTC. Based on the CDR3 plus reference TRBV29-1 and TRBJ1-2, the full variable domain is SAVISQKPSRDICQRGTSLTIQCQVDSQVTMMFWYRQQPGQSLTLIATANQGSEATYESGFVIDKFPISRPNLTFSTLTVSNMSPEDSSIYLCSVEAWDRPLEGYTFGSGTRLTVV.

The V gene is TRBV5-4, the J gene TRBJ2-5; possibly TRBD1 for D (8 bases). CDR1 is SGHNT and CDR2 is YYREEE in the germline V gene (reference sequence). Deletions cut 6 bases from V and 5 bases from J, with 17 bases between. The CDR3 has 14 amino acids. The CDR3 protein is CASNRGGTSETQYF. The DNA for the CDR3 is TGTGCCAGCAACAGGGGGGGAACCTCGGAGACCCAGTACTTC.

V gene TRBV3-1 (or the pseudogene TRBV3-2) combines with J gene TRBJ2-7; the D is unclear. V lost 1 base and J 2 bases, leaving 9 bases between the germline ends. Germline V gene lookup returns CDR1 LGHDT and CDR2 YNNKEL (reference sequence). CDR3 size: 14 residues. The CDR3 sequence: CASSQVLQAYEQYF. CDR3 bases: TGTGCCAGCAGCCAAGTTTTACAAGCCTACGAGCAGTACTTC.

This rearrangement joins TRBV19 to TRBJ2-3; 10 bases match TRBD2. Trimming removed 1 base from V and 0 bases from J; junction bases left unmatched: 10. This CDR3 is built from 19 residues. Germline values: CDR1 LNHDA, CDR2 SQIVND (reference sequence). The CDR3 is CASSIGLAGVTTSTDTQYF. In DNA form, the CDR3 reads TGTGCCAGTAGTATAGGACTAGCGGGTGTCACGACTAGCACAGATACGCAGTATTTT.

The chain has TRBV7-9 and TRBJ1-4, with TRBD1 matching over 7 bases. The CDR3 loop spans 15 amino acids. V lost 5 bases to trimming and J lost 2 bases; unmatched junction nucleotides: 5. Germline lookup yields CDR1 SEHNR and CDR2 FQNEAQ (reference sequence). Here the CDR3 reads CASSIRQGTNEKLFF. CDR3 coding DNA: TGTGCCAGCAGCATCCGACAGGGCACTAATGAAAAACTGTTTTTT.